The 3 T cell receptor beta chains below all came from one sample that was sequenced in a study of blood T cell repertoires in COVID-19. Some clones are missing from TCRdb's copy, which holds only in-frame ones; the method was immunoSEQ multiplex PCR. The sample has about 140,000 clones; 60% to 85% are singletons. The sample was peripheral blood. The receptors stem from a middle-aged man with acute or convalescent COVID-19.

The chain joins TRBV5-1 to TRBJ1-1; a possible D gene is TRBD1 (5 bases). V was shortened by 3 bases and J by 3 bases, with 9 bases between the two germline ends. The V gene's germline CDR1 is SGHRS and CDR2 YFSETQ. The CDR3 length is 13 residues. The CDR3 sequence: CASSSGQHTEAFF. The CDR3, as DNA: TGCGCCAGCAGCTCAGGACAACACACTGAAGCTTTCTTT.

The chain carries TRBV5-1 and TRBJ1-2, with D maybe TRBD1 (6 bases). This CDR3 comprises 14 residues. V was clipped by 1 base and J by 6 bases, with 13 bases between them. From germline, CDR1 is SGHRS and CDR2 YFSETQ. In DNA form, the CDR3 reads TGCGCCAGCAGCTTGATGGGGACACCGGATGGCTACACCTTC. Protein: CASSLMGTPDGYTF. The full variable domain, rest sourced from reference TRBV5-1 and TRBJ1-2, is KAGVTQTPRYLIKTRGQQVTLSCSPISGHRSVSWYQQTPGQGLQFLFEYFSETQRNKGNFPGRFSGRQFSNSRSEMNVSTLELGDSALYLCASSLMGTPDGYTFGSGTRLTVV.

V gene TRBV5-1 combines with J gene TRBJ2-6; TRBD2 aligns across 8 bases. CDR3 size: 19 residues. Germline assignment: CDR1 SGHRS and CDR2 YFSETQ. V shed 4 bases and J 2 bases; nucleotides not matched to a gene: 14. CDR3: CASSPLTSGGRAGANVLTF. CDR3 coding DNA: TGCGCCAGCAGCCCGCTTACTTCGGGGGGGCGAGCTGGGGCCAACGTCCTGACTTTC.